The sample holds a few counts of the clone carrying this TCR beta chain. Antigen specificity is unknown. After CD4 positive bead selection, the CD4-negative fraction gave CD8 T cells. The beta constant-region primer was an equimolar mix of two oligonucleotides covering TRBC1 and TRBC2. From the UMI-ligation and nested PCR reads, TCRdb called clonotypes with MiXCR, one entry per CDR3 protein. There are under 150,000 distinct CDR3 sequences in the sample; about 15% occur only once, and 0.14% to 0.15% lies in the top ten. Trimming removed 0 bases at V and 6 bases at J, with 4 bases between. The CDR3 has 12 amino acids. CDR1 and CDR2 from the germline V gene are ENHRY and SYGVKD. The data belong to a study of naive and memory T cell subsets. Study-wide points: Especially in CD8 cells, naive repertoires contained a few larger clonotypes, possibly CD45RA-re-expressing memory cells. No ground truth validated the naive and memory repertoire findings.

The chain links TRBV10-3 to TRBJ2-3; D call uncertain. Sequenced input: naive CD4+ T cells from blood. The sequence derives from a human donor in good health. The CDR3 here is CAISESIDTQYF. As DNA, the CDR3 is TGTGCCATCAGTGAGTCGATTGATACGCAGTATTTT.